Shown below are 20 T cell receptor beta chains from a single sample sequenced in a study of monozygotic twins with inflammatory bowel disease (dated by TCRdb to between 2018 and 2021). Library construction relied on 5' RACE. Data came from an Illumina HiSeq 2500. TCRdb reprocessed the public reads and reports one entry per CDR3 protein sequence, without DNA. The sample table includes 300,000 to 450,000 distinct CDR3 sequences. Of the sample, 2.6% falls within the top ten clones. The material sequenced was blood. These receptors were obtained from a human donor with ulcerative colitis or Crohn's disease, or a healthy co-twin of an affected twin (not recorded which).

The rearrangement joins TRBV5-1 to TRBJ2-7; TCRdb's D call of TRBD1 is untestable without DNA. This CDR3 comprises 17 residues. Germline loops: CDR1 SGHRS, CDR2 YFSETQ. The CDR3 sequence: CASSLATTRQGTYEQYF. The variable domain in full, with the rest retrieved from reference TRBV5-1 and TRBJ2-7, is KAGVTQTPRYLIKTRGQQVTLSCSPISGHRSVSWYQQTPGQGLQFLFEYFSETQRNKGNFPGRFSGRQFSNSRSEMNVSTLELGDSALYLCASSLATTRQGTYEQYFGPGTRLTVT.

The chain combines TRBV10-3 with TRBJ1-1; TCRdb lists TRBD1, though no DNA is available to test this call. In germline, CDR1 is ENHRY, CDR2 SYGVKD. CDR3 length: 14 residues. The CDR3 loop is CAIWTGTRNTEAFF.

V gene TRBV6-5 combines with J gene TRBJ2-2; with no DNA, the TCRdb D assignment of TRBD1 cannot be verified. The CDR3 is 15 residues long. Germline-derived CDR1 and CDR2 are MNHEY and SVGAGI. CDR3 region: CASSYQGHISGELFF.

The CDR3 region is CASSPDRDQNIQYF. This sequence joins TRBV7-2 and TRBJ2-4; there is no DNA to check the TCRdb D call of TRBD2. The CDR3 length is 14 residues. Germline V lookup: CDR1 SGHTA, CDR2 FQGNSA. Full variable domain (remainder filled in from reference TRBV7-2 and TRBJ2-4): GAGVSQSPSNKVTEKGKDVELRCDPISGHTALYWYRQSLGQGLEFLIYFQGNSAPDKSGLPSDRFSAERTGGSVSTLTIQRTQQEDSAVYLCASSPDRDQNIQYFGAGTRLSVL.

The chain couples TRBV9 to TRBJ2-7; TCRdb proposes TRBD2, but this gene call is untestable without DNA. The CDR3 runs 14 residues. From germline, CDR1 is SGDLS and CDR2 YYNGEE. CDR3 amino acids: CASSVETSGYEQYF.

This chain links TRBV7-7 with TRBJ2-5; TCRdb's assignment of TRBD1 cannot be checked, as there is no DNA. The CDR3 extends over 14 amino acids. CDR1 is SSHAT and CDR2 is FNYEAQ in the germline V gene (reference sequence). The CDR3: CASSRRDTGETQYF.

V and J are TRBV3-1 and TRBJ1-6. CDR3 length equals 14 residues. Per the germline V gene, CDR1 is LGHDT and CDR2 is YNNKEL (reference sequence). The CDR3 sequence: CASSQSGRGSPLHF.

The chain is built from TRBV6-1 and TRBJ2-4; the TCRdb D gene call, TRBD1, has no DNA to confirm it. The CDR3 sequence is 16 residues long. Looked up from germline, CDR1 is MNHNS and CDR2 is SASEGT. The CDR3 here is CASRIGTGAAKNIQYF.

V gene TRBV12-3 or TRBV12-4 combines with J gene TRBJ2-2; as DNA is missing, the TRBD2 call by TCRdb cannot be tested. The CDR3 runs 20 residues. CDR3 protein: CASSRNRGTSLAGGTGELFF.

The V call is TRBV28, the J call TRBJ2-3; TCRdb's D call, TRBD1, is unchecked because there is no DNA. The CDR3 sequence is 13 residues long. Germline CDR1 MDHEN, CDR2 SYDVKM. CDR3 protein: CASGGASTDTQYF.

The chain combines TRBV12-3 or TRBV12-4 with TRBJ2-2; TCRdb selects TRBD2, and the lack of DNA leaves this call unchecked. The CDR3 runs 14 residues. The CDR3 protein is CASSFGTGQGELFF.

The genes are TRBV20-1 and TRBJ1-2; TCRdb calls TRBD1, which cannot be checked without DNA. The CDR3 length is 14 residues. The germline V gene has CDR1 DFQATT and CDR2 SNEGSKA (reference sequence). The CDR3 region is CSALDRAANYGYTF.

V usage is TRBV6-4 and J usage is TRBJ2-5. The V gene's germline CDR1 is MRHNA and CDR2 SNTAGT. This CDR3 comprises 13 residues. The CDR3 loop is CASSVQEGETQYF.

J is TRBJ2-1 and V is TRBV12-3 or TRBV12-4; without DNA, the TCRdb call of TRBD1 cannot be checked. CDR3 length: 15 amino acids. The CDR3 sequence: CASLERTPLNNEQFF.

Here the CDR3 reads CASSSGQGNQPQHF. The V call is TRBV6-5, the J call TRBJ1-5; TCRdb outputs TRBD1, but without DNA this stays unchecked. Germline V lookup: CDR1 MNHEY, CDR2 SVGAGI. The CDR3 is 14 amino acids.

This chain links TRBV5-1 with TRBJ1-1. Germline CDR1 SGHRS, CDR2 YFSETQ. The CDR3 extends over 14 amino acids. Here the CDR3 reads CASSLPGENTEAFF.

This chain uses TRBV18 with TRBJ2-5. Germline CDR1 and CDR2: KGHSH and LQKENI. The CDR3 has 12 amino acids. Here the CDR3 reads CASSPPGWTQYF.

The chain couples TRBV5-1 to TRBJ2-1. Germline assignment: CDR1 SGHRS and CDR2 YFSETQ. The CDR3 is 15 amino acids. CDR3 protein: CASSLDTGSYNEQFF.

This chain links TRBV12-3 or TRBV12-4 with TRBJ2-5; TCRdb outputs TRBD1, but without DNA this stays unchecked. CDR3 size: 15 residues. This chain's CDR3 is CASSPYQGARETQYF.

The J gene is TRBJ1-5, the V gene TRBV20-1. This CDR3 is 13 amino acids long. CDR1 is DFQATT, CDR2 SNEGSKA, per germline (reference sequence). The CDR3 spells CSAVSNSNQPQHF.